A single T cell receptor (beta chain) is shown here with its context. Its antigen is as yet unknown. This sample stems from a study of CD4 T cells in relation to SARS-CoV-2 and coronaviruses. Study conclusions and caveats: In around 63% of donors, memory CD4+ clonotypes crossrecognized SARS-CoV-2 and at least one common cold coronavirus spike. Pre-pandemic and post-infection samples never came from the same donor. This crossreactivity analysis covered spike protein alone, no other viral proteins.

Before the COVID-19 pandemic, during about 2010-2018, CD4+ T cells were taken from unexposed donors. Naive and memory CD4+ T cells came from enriched cryopreserved PBMCs. Germline V gives CDR1 MNHNY, CDR2 SVGAGI (reference sequence). The V end lost 5 bases, the J end lost 5 bases, and 15 bases lay between the germline ends. This CDR3 is 14 amino acids long. Sequencing was performed with immunoSEQ multiplex PCR; in TCRdb, only in-frame clones are kept and a portion is missing. The data show some 65,000 clones, 87% seen once. The clonotype comes from a human donor in good health. V gene TRBV6-6 combines with J gene TRBJ2-5; either TRBD1 or TRBD2 may fit D (5 bases each). The sample comprised memory CD4+ T cells from PBMCs. CDR3 DNA: TGTGCCAGCAGTCCCGGGGACCGTCAGGAGACCCAGTACTTC. Translated, it gives CASSPGDRQETQYF.